This T cell receptor (beta chain) was sequenced for a study of shared clonotypes between healthy human individuals. Study outcomes and limitations: Shared clonotypes: 4.5% to 5% naive CD4, 3% to 3.5% naive CD8, around 2.4% memory CD4, 0.4% to 0.5% memory CD8. Naive subsets generally exceeded memory subsets in estimated richness.

Worth noting for this clone: Its antigen is currently unknown.

Germline V CDR1 and CDR2: MDHEN, SYDVKM. The germline V and J ends were trimmed by 3 bases and 6 bases, with 14 bases remaining between them. This CDR3 has 15 amino acids. Per the authors' pipeline: Quality scores were absent from the junction-only immunoSEQ sequences, so filtering differed. The repertoire was sequenced with immunoSEQ multiplex PCR; TCRdb's copy has only in-frame clones and lacks some. V, J and clone size reflect that table, while D and trimming were determined from the DNA. The table records approximately 2,300,000 clones, about nine tenths of them present only once. CD4+ cells yielded CD45RA+ naive and CD45RA-negative memory subsets.

This clonotype originated in a man aged 18 to 29 in good health. Some clones in this sample may be carry-over from other donors' samples. The material sequenced was naive CD4+ T cells from PBMCs. This sample's subset: CD45RA+ positively selected. This sequence joins TRBV28 and TRBJ2-2; possible D gene TRBD1, 6 bases. CDR3 in amino acids: CASSLWGRRSGELFF. CDR3 nucleotides: TGTGCCAGCAGTTTGTGGGGGCGTCGGTCCGGGGAGCTGTTTTTT.